The rows below give T cell receptor beta chains drawn from one sample of a study of cytomegalovirus exposure and HLA in healthy donors. Profiled with immunoSEQ multiplex PCR; TCRdb holds only in-frame clones, not every one. The sample has about 360,000 clones, 75% to 90% seen once. The sequencing sample was made of PBMCs. These receptors were collected from a woman in her late teens or twenties in good health and CMV-seronegative. CDR3s include the opening cysteine and the closing phenylalanine or tryptophan. Each record gives: CDR3 length, V gene, J gene, clone size, D gene, CDR3 DNA, CDR3 protein. The D gene is left open where the match is weak. A row's size may be missing; if present it is once, few, many or a size class.

>15|TRBV6-5|TRBJ2-7|.|.
TGTGCCAGCAGTTACTCGAATCTAGGCTACTACGAGCAGTACTTC
CASSYSNLGYYEQYF
>16|TRBV28|TRBJ2-5|.|TRBD2
TGTGCCAGCAGTTTATTCCTCGGGACTAGCATGGAGACCCAGTACTTC
CASSLFLGTSMETQYF
>12|TRBV10-1|TRBJ2-3|.|.
TGCGCCAGCAGTGGCAAGCGAGATACGCAGTATTTT
CASSGKRDTQYF
>11|TRBV6-1|TRBJ2-7|.|TRBD1
TGTGCCAGCTCAACAGGGGACGAGCAGTACTTC
CASSTGDEQYF
>18|TRBV6-1|TRBJ2-3|once|TRBD2
TGTGCCAGCAGTGAATATGAAGGGTTAGCGGGAGCAACAGATACGCAGTATTTT
CASSEYEGLAGATDTQYF
>15|TRBV4-1|TRBJ2-7|.|TRBD2
TGCGCCAGCAGCCAAGTTGCTAGCGGAGCTTACGAGCAGTACTTC
CASSQVASGAYEQYF
>15|TRBV7-9|TRBJ1-3|few|.
TGTGCCAGCAGCCGAACAGGGATTTCTGGAAACACCATATATTTT
CASSRTGISGNTIYF
>14|TRBV5-6|TRBJ2-5|.|.
TGTGCCAGCAGCTTGGTGGGGCTCCAAGAGACCCAGTACTTC
CASSLVGLQETQYF
>15|TRBV19|TRBJ2-7|.|TRBD1
TGTGCCAGTAGTAGAGGACAGGGTTACCCCTACGAGCAGTACTTC
CASSRGQGYPYEQYF
>11|TRBV11-2|TRBJ1-1|.|.
TGTGCCACCTATTATAGGGGTGAAGCTTTCTTT
CATYYRGEAFF
>16|TRBV6-1|TRBJ2-1|few|TRBD2
TGTGCCAGCAGTGCGACTAGCGGGGGGGCGGGAAATGAGCAGTTCTTC
CASSATSGGAGNEQFF
>20|TRBV4-1|TRBJ2-3|once|TRBD2
TGCGCCAGCAGCCTCAAATTATTTAGCGGGAGCGTGAAAAGCACAGATACGCAGTATTTT
CASSLKLFSGSVKSTDTQYF
>15|TRBV11-2|TRBJ1-1|.|TRBD1
TGTGCCAGCAGCTTAGACGGACAGGGGGGGGCCTCGGCTTTCTTT
CASSLDGQGGASAFF
>15|TRBV5-1|TRBJ2-7|.|TRBD2
TGCGCCAGCAGCATGGGACTAGCGAACTCCTACGAGCAGTACTTC
CASSMGLANSYEQYF
>13|TRBV18|TRBJ2-7|.|.
TGTGCCAGCTGCACCGGGGATTTTTACGAGCAGTACTTC
CASCTGDFYEQYF
>15|TRBV25-1|TRBJ2-7|.|.
TGTGCCAGCAGTGAATTCGGTCAAAGACTGTACGAGCAGTACTTC
CASSEFGQRLYEQYF
>19|TRBV11-2|TRBJ2-2|.|TRBD2
TGTGCCAGCAGCCACCCCCCCCTAGCGGGGGGTCGAGGCACCGGGGAGCTGTTTTTT
CASSHPPLAGGRGTGELFF
>17|TRBV19|TRBJ2-3|.|TRBD2
TGTGCCAGTAGTATAGTTTGGGCTAGCGGATACACAGATACGCAGTATTTT
CASSIVWASGYTDTQYF
>14|TRBV10-1|TRBJ1-4|once|.
TGCGCCAGCAGTGAGTCCTTCGCTAATGAAAAACTGTTTTTT
CASSESFANEKLFF
>13|TRBV11-2|TRBJ2-7|.|.
TGTGCCAGCACCAGGGGACGGTATTACGAGCAGTACTTC
CASTRGRYYEQYF
>15|TRBV7-8|TRBJ2-5|.|TRBD1
TGTGCCAGCAGCCCCCATTTGGACAGGGGGGAGACCCAGTACTTC
CASSPHLDRGETQYF
>16|TRBV5-1|TRBJ1-3|few|TRBD1
TGCGCCAGCAGCTTGGTAGGAGGGGGCGTTGGAAACACCATATATTTT
CASSLVGGGVGNTIYF
>14|TRBV28|TRBJ2-7|.|.
TGTGCCAGCAGTTTACGAGGGCCATTATACGAGCAGTACTTC
CASSLRGPLYEQYF
>18|TRBV25-1|TRBJ2-5|.|TRBD2
TGTGCCAGCAGTGAATCCCTCTCCGGGACTAGCGGGAGAGGGACCCAGTACTTC
CASSESLSGTSGRGTQYF
>16|TRBV6-1|TRBJ1-2|.|.
TGTGCCAGCAGTGAAAGGGGGTCAGGGCGTTTGGATGGCTACACCTTC
CASSERGSGRLDGYTF
>13|TRBV29-1|TRBJ1-2|once|.
TGCAGCGCTCCGACCCATGGGCAGGGGTTCCCGGCCTTC
CSAPTHGQGFPAF
>11|TRBV20-1|TRBJ2-5|.|.
TGCAGTGCCCCACGGGTAGAGACCCAGTACTTC
CSAPRVETQYF
>14|TRBV7-3|TRBJ2-1|.|.
TGTGCCAGCAGCTCTGACAGGGAGGTGGGTGAGCAGTTCTTC
CASSSDREVGEQFF
>13|TRBV6-6|TRBJ1-5|.|TRBD1
TGTGCCAGCAGGGACAGGGGTAATCAGCCCCAGCATTTT
CASRDRGNQPQHF
>14|TRBV6-1|TRBJ2-7|.|TRBD2
TGTGCCAGCGAGAGGCGGGAGACAGACTACGAGCAGTACTTC
CASERRETDYEQYF
>14|TRBV14|TRBJ2-2|.|.
TGTGCCAGCAGCCAAGTGGGCCGGACCGGGGAGCTGTTTTTT
CASSQVGRTGELFF
>14|TRBV6-5|TRBJ1-4|.|.
TGTGCCAGCAGTTTTGCATCAGTAAATGAAAAACTGTTTTTT
CASSFASVNEKLFF
>14|TRBV29-1|TRBJ1-1|.|TRBD1
TGCAGCTGGGCGGGACAGGGGGCGAGACCTGAAGCTTTCTTT
CSWAGQGARPEAFF
>14|TRBV27|TRBJ2-6|.|TRBD2
TGTGCCAGCCGGGGGGTGCAGGGGGCCAACGTCCTGACTTTC
CASRGVQGANVLTF
>13|TRBV7-9|TRBJ2-4|few|.
TGTGCCAGCATCGTATCCGGTGCTAACATTCAGTACTTC
CASIVSGANIQYF
>15|TRBV7-8|TRBJ2-2|.|.
TGTGCCAGCAGCCCGACTAGACTGAACACCGGGGAGCTGTTTTTT
CASSPTRLNTGELFF
>14|TRBV6-1|TRBJ1-1|.|TRBD1
TGTGCCACTGAGACAGGGGGCACGGGCACTGAAGCTTTCTTT
CATETGGTGTEAFF
>14|TRBV10-3|TRBJ1-1|.|.
TGTGCCATCAGTGAGGGACACCTGAACACTGAAGCTTTCTTT
CAISEGHLNTEAFF
>13|TRBV11-2|TRBJ1-2|.|.
TGTGCCAGCAGCTTAGCGGGGGGTGGCGGCTACACCTTC
CASSLAGGGGYTF
>15|TRBV6-1|TRBJ1-4|many|.
TGTGCCAGCAGTGAAGGTGGGGAGGTGCATGAAAAACTGTTTTTT
CASSEGGEVHEKLFF
>16|TRBV30|TRBJ2-2|.|.
TGTGCCTGGCAACAGGGAACCTTCGCGAACACCGGGGAGCTGTTTTTT
CAWQQGTFANTGELFF
>17|TRBV19|TRBJ2-6|.|TRBD1
TGTGCCAGTAGCAAACCCCAGACAGGGGCTGGGGCCAACGTCCTGACTTTC
CASSKPQTGAGANVLTF
>13|TRBV6-5|TRBJ2-5|.|.
TGTGCCAGCAGTTACAACAGGGAAGAGACCCAGTACTTC
CASSYNREETQYF
>13|TRBV15|TRBJ2-7|.|.
TGTGCCACCAGCAGGCCACAGGGCTACGAGCAGTACTTC
CATSRPQGYEQYF
>15|TRBV27|TRBJ2-7|.|TRBD2
TGTGCCAGCAGTTTTGGGCAGGGACTAGCCTACGAGCAGTACTTC
CASSFGQGLAYEQYF
>15|TRBV7-6|TRBJ2-3|.|.
TGTGCCAGCAGCTTAGCCAGCGGGAGCACAGATACGCAGTATTTT
CASSLASGSTDTQYF
>14|TRBV6-1|TRBJ2-4|.|TRBD2
TGTGCCAGCAGTGGTCTAGCGGGGGCTAACATTCAGTACTTC
CASSGLAGANIQYF
>15|TRBV5-1|TRBJ2-7|once|.
TGCGCCAGCAGGGAAGGGTACAGGAATACCTACGAGCAGTACTTC
CASREGYRNTYEQYF
>15|TRBV7-6|TRBJ1-1|.|.
TGTGCCAGCAGCGACGTATTAGGGGAGAACACTGAAGCTTTCTTT
CASSDVLGENTEAFF
>15|TRBV28|TRBJ2-1|.|TRBD2
TGTGCCAGCAGTTTAAGAAGCGGGAGCTACAATGAGCAGTTCTTC
CASSLRSGSYNEQFF
>15|TRBV10-1|TRBJ2-3|once|TRBD2
TGCGCCAGCTCCCCGGGACTAGCTCCCACAGATACGCAGTATTTT
CASSPGLAPTDTQYF